This record covers a single T cell receptor (beta chain). There are 15 residues in the CDR3. Germline assignment: CDR1 LNHDA and CDR2 SQIVND (reference sequence). The trim removed 7 bases at V and 5 bases at J, leaving 13 bases unmatched. TCRdb keeps only in-frame clones here, not all; method: immunoSEQ multiplex PCR. The sample has some 150,000 clones, approximately 86% seen once. This sample stems from a study of radiation and T cells in renal cell carcinoma. Time point meaning: blood 4 weeks post-SBRT, at nephrectomy. Treatment: 15 Gy SBRT to primary tumor, nephrectomy 4 weeks later. Blood was sampled at baseline, 2 weeks and 4 weeks after SBRT.

Sequencing was performed on blood, taken from a patient whose treatment included radiotherapy and nephrectomy. The source is a woman aged 45 to 65 with renal cell carcinoma. The chain carries TRBV19 and TRBJ2-7, with TRBD2 matching 8 bases. The chain's CDR3 is CASTAPTSAKDEQYF. For the CDR3, the DNA is TGTGCCAGTACCGCCCCGACTAGCGCAAAGGACGAGCAGTACTTC.